This is a list of T cell receptor beta chains from one sample in a study of T cell changes during pregnancy in multiple sclerosis. This table comes from immunoSEQ multiplex PCR, and its TCRdb copy is limited to in-frame clones, with some not included. The sample gives tens of thousands of clones, about 89% of which show up once; 0.3% to 0.4% is in the top ten. The sequencing here drew on CD4+ T cells from peripheral blood mononuclear cells, taken in the third trimester of pregnancy. The receptors originated from a female donor in good health, enrolled as a control in a pregnancy study. Each CDR3 is given with its conserved first and last residue. The order of the fields is V gene, J gene, D gene, CDR3 DNA, CDR3 protein. A D gene is named only where the DNA matches it firmly.

v_call: TRBV13; j_call: TRBJ2-7; d_call: .; cdr3_nt: TGTGCCAGCAGCTTAGAGGGGAAGGGATCCGAGCAGTACTTC; cdr3_aa: CASSLEGKGSEQYF
v_call: TRBV5-1; j_call: TRBJ2-7; d_call: .; cdr3_nt: TGCGCCAGCAGCTTGGAACTAGTTTCCGAGCAGTACTTC; cdr3_aa: CASSLELVSEQYF
v_call: TRBV5-1; j_call: TRBJ1-2; d_call: TRBD1; cdr3_nt: TGCGCCAGCAGCTTTACAGGGACAGGGGCGGGCCGCTACACCTTC; cdr3_aa: CASSFTGTGAGRYTF
v_call: TRBV7-8; j_call: TRBJ2-5; d_call: .; cdr3_nt: TGTGCCAGCAGCTTGGGGCTACAGGGTTTTGGCAGTTTTGAGACCCAGTACTTC; cdr3_aa: CASSLGLQGFGSFETQYF
v_call: TRBV6-5; j_call: TRBJ1-1; d_call: .; cdr3_nt: TGTGCCAGCAGTTACGTCCGGGGAGATGAAGCTTTCTTT; cdr3_aa: CASSYVRGDEAFF
v_call: TRBV28; j_call: TRBJ1-2; d_call: .; cdr3_nt: TGTGCCAGCAGGGGAGGACCGTCCCTATATGGCTACACCTTC; cdr3_aa: CASRGGPSLYGYTF
v_call: TRBV5-6; j_call: TRBJ2-3; d_call: .; cdr3_nt: TGTGCCAGCAGCCTCACCAGTGAGGGACTCCGTAATACGCAGTATTTT; cdr3_aa: CASSLTSEGLRNTQYF
v_call: TRBV29-1; j_call: TRBJ1-5; d_call: TRBD1; cdr3_nt: TGCAGCGTGGGACAGAGCAATCAGCCCCAGCATTTT; cdr3_aa: CSVGQSNQPQHF
v_call: TRBV28; j_call: TRBJ2-1; d_call: .; cdr3_nt: TGTGCCAGCAGTTTCGGCGGGAAAGTCTGGGGTGAGCAGTTCTTC; cdr3_aa: CASSFGGKVWGEQFF
v_call: TRBV2; j_call: TRBJ2-7; d_call: TRBD2; cdr3_nt: TGTGCCAGCAGTACAGCGGGAGGGGGCCACGAGCAGTACTTC; cdr3_aa: CASSTAGGGHEQYF
v_call: TRBV15; j_call: TRBJ1-4; d_call: .; cdr3_nt: TGTGCCACCAGCCCCAGAGCAGGGGATAATGAAAAACTGTTTTTT; cdr3_aa: CATSPRAGDNEKLFF
v_call: TRBV5-1; j_call: TRBJ1-3; d_call: .; cdr3_nt: TGCGCCAGCACCGACCCGGCGGGCTCTGGAAACACCATATATTTT; cdr3_aa: CASTDPAGSGNTIYF
v_call: TRBV5-1; j_call: TRBJ1-3; d_call: .; cdr3_nt: TGCGCCAGCAGCGTAGAGAACGGAAACACCATATATTTT; cdr3_aa: CASSVENGNTIYF
v_call: TRBV6-5; j_call: TRBJ1-4; d_call: TRBD1; cdr3_nt: TGTGCCAGCAGTTACCAGGGGGCGCCTAATGAAAAACTGTTTTTT; cdr3_aa: CASSYQGAPNEKLFF
v_call: TRBV19; j_call: TRBJ1-2; d_call: .; cdr3_nt: TGTGCCAGTAGTCCCGGGGAGTACCCTAACTATGGCTACACCTTC; cdr3_aa: CASSPGEYPNYGYTF
v_call: TRBV7-9; j_call: TRBJ2-1; d_call: TRBD2; cdr3_nt: TGTGCCAGCAGCGTCCGACTAGCGGGAGGGGAAGAGCAGTTCTTC; cdr3_aa: CASSVRLAGGEEQFF
v_call: TRBV12-5; j_call: TRBJ2-7; d_call: .; cdr3_nt: TGTGCTAGTGGTTCCCTCTTAAGGACGATCCGGGGGTGGGAGCAGTACTTC; cdr3_aa: CASGSLLRTIRGWEQYF
v_call: TRBV19; j_call: TRBJ2-5; d_call: .; cdr3_nt: TGTGCCAGTAGTATACGTCCGGCGGGTGACCAAGAGACCCAGTACTTC; cdr3_aa: CASSIRPAGDQETQYF